This T cell receptor beta chain was sequenced for a study of blood T cells in healthy people across ages. Study results and caveats: What prevented conclusive comparison of naive and antigen-experienced cells was that PBMCs were unsorted.

The authors ran a second PCR of roughly 6 to 12 cycles using a sample-barcoded 5' primer and a J-beta primer mix. Per sample, CDR3-containing paired-end reads numbered at least 3 million. MiXCR, applied by TCRdb to the 5' RACE reads, yields one record per CDR3 protein. Altogether 250,000 to 300,000 distinct CDR3 sequences are present, 25% to 30% being singletons, with the ten largest covering about 30%. The CDR3 spans 12 residues. V was clipped by 7 bases and J by 3 bases; unmatched bases: 3. CDR1 and CDR2 from the germline V gene are SQVTM and ANQGSEA. This clonotype has only a few counts. Its antigen is not known.

The source of this sequence is a woman aged 70-85 years in good health. The chain combines TRBV29-1 with TRBJ1-2; 9 bases map to TRBD1. Material for sequencing was blood. The CDR3 reads CSDRGQDYGYTF. The CDR3 DNA reads TGCAGCGACAGGGGGCAAGACTATGGCTACACCTTC.